Listed below are T cell receptor beta chains from one sample, sequenced in a study of regulatory T cells in long-lasting Graves disease. TCRdb reanalysed the multiplex PCR reads using MiXCR and keeps one entry per CDR3 protein. The table has 300,000 or so distinct CDR3 sequences, 15% to 20% seen once. The material sequenced was peripheral blood mononuclear cells (PBMCs), taken when the disease was refractory, from a patient treated with antithyroid drugs. These receptors were collected from a female donor with Graves disease. CDR3s include the opening cysteine and the closing phenylalanine or tryptophan. D genes are given only for firm matches. Size tells how often a clone was seen (once, few, many) or the class of an expanded clone, and some rows leave it out.

size: -
J: TRBJ2-1
V: TRBV28
D: TRBD1
CDR3: CASSLSGGEQFF
DNA: TGTGCCAGCAGCCTCTCAGGGGGTGAGCAGTTCTTC

size: many
J: TRBJ2-7
V: TRBV6-1
D: -
CDR3: CASSMDSYYEQYF
DNA: TGTGCCAGCAGCATGGACAGCTACTACGAGCAGTACTTC

size: -
J: TRBJ2-7
V: TRBV4-1
D: -
CDR3: CASSQVAPPGTYEQYF
DNA: TGCGCCAGCAGCCAAGTCGCCCCCCCCGGAACCTACGAGCAGTACTTC

size: many
J: TRBJ2-7
V: TRBV7-9
D: -
CDR3: CASSSDRARGLHYEQYF
DNA: TGTGCCAGCAGCTCCGACAGGGCCCGGGGGCTTCACTACGAGCAGTACTTC

size: few
J: TRBJ1-5
V: TRBV19
D: -
CDR3: CASSWGAGSNQPQHF
DNA: TGTGCCAGTTCTTGGGGGGCGGGAAGCAATCAGCCCCAGCATTTT

size: -
J: TRBJ2-2
V: TRBV7-9
D: -
CDR3: CASSSRVGELFF
DNA: TGTGCCAGCAGCTCGAGGGTAGGGGAGCTGTTTTTT

size: few
J: TRBJ2-7
V: TRBV20-1
D: TRBD2
CDR3: CSAPGLAYEQYF
DNA: TGCAGTGCCCCGGGACTAGCCTACGAGCAGTACTTC

size: many
J: TRBJ2-7
V: TRBV11-3
D: TRBD2
CDR3: CASSRDYTYEQYF
DNA: TGTGCCAGCAGCCGGGACTACACCTACGAGCAGTACTTC

size: -
J: TRBJ1-6
V: TRBV5-1
D: -
CDR3: CASSQGGTDYSPLHF
DNA: TGCGCCAGCAGCCAAGGTGGGACCGACTATTCACCCCTCCACTTT

size: many
J: TRBJ2-4
V: TRBV29-1
D: -
CDR3: CSVWEETNIQYF
DNA: TGCAGCGTCTGGGAGGAAACAAACATTCAGTACTTC

size: few
J: TRBJ2-5
V: TRBV5-1
D: -
CDR3: CASSSPGVGETQYF
DNA: TGCGCCAGCAGCTCTCCAGGGGTGGGAGAGACCCAGTACTTC

size: -
J: TRBJ2-7
V: TRBV6-5
D: -
CDR3: CASSYLDRTTEQYF
DNA: TGTGCCAGCAGTTACCTAGACAGGACCACGGAGCAGTACTTC

size: few
J: TRBJ1-5
V: TRBV19
D: -
CDR3: CASRSGTLRINQPQHF
DNA: TGTGCCAGCCGCTCCGGGACCCTCCGGATTAATCAGCCCCAGCATTTT

size: many
J: TRBJ2-7
V: TRBV12-3/TRBV12-4
D: TRBD2
CDR3: CASSPGLAANYEQYF
DNA: TGTGCCAGCAGCCCAGGACTAGCGGCTAACTACGAGCAGTACTTC

size: -
J: TRBJ1-5
V: TRBV6-1
D: TRBD1
CDR3: CASNFRDSSNQPQHF
DNA: TGTGCCAGCAATTTTCGGGACAGTAGCAATCAGCCCCAGCATTTT

size: many
J: TRBJ2-5
V: TRBV20-1
D: TRBD2
CDR3: CSARGTSGPVGETQYF
DNA: TGCAGTGCTAGGGGGACTAGCGGCCCCGTCGGAGAGACCCAGTACTTC

size: many
J: TRBJ2-7
V: TRBV28
D: TRBD1
CDR3: CASSLGTGVGSHEQYF
DNA: TGTGCCAGCAGTTTAGGGACAGGGGTGGGCTCCCACGAGCAGTACTTC

size: many
J: TRBJ1-5
V: TRBV11-2
D: -
CDR3: CASSPLGGNQPQHF
DNA: TGTGCCAGCAGCCCACTGGGGGGGAATCAGCCCCAGCATTTT

size: many
J: TRBJ1-2
V: TRBV5-8
D: -
CDR3: CASSLRNKHFYGYTF
DNA: TGTGCCAGCAGCTTAAGAAACAAACACTTCTATGGCTACACCTTC

size: many
J: TRBJ2-4
V: TRBV2
D: -
CDR3: CASSEGPQTQYF
DNA: TGTGCCAGCAGTGAAGGACCGCAAACTCAGTACTTC

size: many
J: TRBJ1-6
V: TRBV11-2
D: -
CDR3: CASSLGDFGSPLHF
DNA: TGTGCCAGCAGCTTAGGCGATTTTGGATCACCCCTCCACTTT

size: many
J: TRBJ1-2
V: TRBV18
D: -
CDR3: CASSTQANYGYTF
DNA: TGTGCCAGCTCAACACAGGCTAACTATGGCTACACCTTC

size: -
J: TRBJ2-1
V: TRBV10-3
D: -
CDR3: CAISETEYNEQFF
DNA: TGTGCCATCAGTGAGACAGAATACAATGAGCAGTTCTTC

size: many
J: TRBJ2-5
V: TRBV9
D: -
CDR3: CASSRPGKETQYF
DNA: TGTGCCAGCAGCAGGCCGGGCAAAGAGACCCAGTACTTC

size: many
J: TRBJ1-1
V: TRBV20-1
D: -
CDR3: CSARDPGVTEAFF
DNA: TGCAGTGCTAGAGATCCGGGGGTAACTGAAGCTTTCTTT

size: -
J: TRBJ2-5
V: TRBV6-2/TRBV6-3
D: -
CDR3: CASSYSGGTQETQYF
DNA: TGTGCCAGCAGTTACTCCGGCGGGACACAAGAGACCCAGTACTTC

size: few
J: TRBJ1-5
V: TRBV7-9
D: -
CDR3: CASSFQGGNQPQHF
DNA: TGTGCCAGCAGCTTTCAGGGCGGGAATCAGCCCCAGCATTTT